This T cell receptor (beta chain) originates from a study of neurological immune-mediated disorders. Study-level findings and limits: Expansion of TCR clones was greatest in HTLV-1-associated myelopathy and smallest in multiple sclerosis, where it fell below that of healthy controls.

From the 5' RACE reads, TCRdb called clonotypes with MiXCR, one entry per CDR3 protein. The sample has tens of thousands of distinct CDR3 sequences, around a tenth seen once. The CDR3 loop spans 14 amino acids. Per the germline V gene, CDR1 is MNHEY and CDR2 is SVGEGT. Trimming took 5 bases from V and 6 from J; bases not matched to a gene: 7. This clonotype has a count of ten or more. Its antigen remains unknown. Time point in this sample: longitudinal time-point 1 (baseline). The V call is TRBV6-2 or TRBV6-3, the J call TRBJ1-5, with 7 bases lining up with TRBD1. The clonotype was recovered from a male donor with HTLV-1-associated myelopathy (HAM/TSP). Sequencing was done on a sample of PBMCs. The CDR3 loop is CASSTPGGTQPQHF. Written as DNA, the CDR3 is TGTGCCAGCAGTACCCCAGGGGGTACTCAGCCCCAGCATTTT.